What follows is one TCR beta chain and its context. The target of this receptor is not known. Per-base qualities were not stored, and no clone one base away is much larger. The method was the immunoSEQ multiplex PCR assay. TCRdb obtained this table from immuneACCESS and retained in-frame rearrangements with V and J assigned. These tables miss some clones; where compared with another copy, unresolved V genes account for less than half of the shortfall, and the remainder is unexplained. The sample table contains tens of thousands of clones; only one count was recorded for roughly 98% of them. The top ten constitute under 0.2% of the sample. The junction carries 16 bases between V and J, which are trimmed by 7 bases and 0 bases respectively. From cysteine to phenylalanine, the CDR3 is 15 amino acids long. The CDR3 DNA has 45 bases and is translated from base 1. As encoded in the germline V gene (reference sequence), CDR1 is SEHNR while CDR2 is FQNEAQ.

The source of the sample is a study of technical replicates of blood from a handful of donors (dated by TCRdb to the late 2010s). Sequencing was performed on T cells isolated from PBMCs. This receptor was identified in a human donor in good health. The sequence joins TRBV7-9 to TRBJ2-7, with a tentative D gene TRBD2 over 6 matching bases. The CDR3 corresponds to CASTRPGESSYEQYF. The DNA sequence is TGTGCCAGCACCCGCCCGGGGGAGAGCTCCTACGAGCAGTACTTC.